Only a few counts were recorded for the clone carrying this TCR beta chain. Individual cDNA molecules were tagged with unique molecular identifiers. Via MiXCR, TCRdb re-called the 5' RACE reads, giving one row per CDR3 protein. Among roughly 100,000 distinct CDR3 sequences listed, roughly 13% were seen once. The data were obtained in a study of early T cells in non-severe SARS-CoV-2 infection. Overall study: Investigators sequenced bulk RNA drawn from unsorted whole blood, and chains remained unpaired.

Germline V lookup: CDR1 MDHEN, CDR2 SYDVKM. The CDR3 is 15 residues long. The V end lost 5 bases, the J end lost 2 bases, and 16 bases lay between the germline ends. V and J are TRBV28 and TRBJ2-7; D unresolved. This sequence originates from an adult who was a healthcare worker with PCR-confirmed SARS-CoV-2 infection or an uninfected control (not recorded which). The sequencing sample was made of whole blood. The CDR3 DNA reads TGTGCCAGCAGTCCAGGCGGATCTCGGCCCTACGAGCAGTACTTC. This sequence encodes CASSPGGSRPYEQYF.